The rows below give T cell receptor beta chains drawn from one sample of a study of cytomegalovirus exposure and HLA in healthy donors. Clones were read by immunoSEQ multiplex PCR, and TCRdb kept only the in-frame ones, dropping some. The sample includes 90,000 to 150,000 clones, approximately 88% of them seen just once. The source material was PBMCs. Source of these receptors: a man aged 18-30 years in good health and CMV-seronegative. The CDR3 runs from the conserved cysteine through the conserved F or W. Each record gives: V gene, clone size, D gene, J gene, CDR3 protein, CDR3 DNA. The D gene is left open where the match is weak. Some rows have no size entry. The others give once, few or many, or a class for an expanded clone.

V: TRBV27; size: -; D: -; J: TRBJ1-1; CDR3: CASSGQYRVGMNTEAFF; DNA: TGTGCCAGCAGTGGACAATACAGGGTCGGAATGAACACTGAAGCTTTCTTT
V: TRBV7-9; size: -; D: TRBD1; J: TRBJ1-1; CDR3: CASSSATGIGITEAFF; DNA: TGTGCCAGCAGCTCCGCGACAGGGATCGGGATCACTGAAGCTTTCTTT
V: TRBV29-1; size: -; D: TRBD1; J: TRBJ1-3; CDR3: CSVGIRDRGGNAIYF; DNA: TGCAGCGTTGGAATTAGGGACAGGGGTGGAAACGCCATATATTTT
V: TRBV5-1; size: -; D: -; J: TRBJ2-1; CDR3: CASLEADSAYNEQFF; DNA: TGCGCCAGCCTCGAGGCGGACAGTGCCTACAATGAGCAGTTCTTC
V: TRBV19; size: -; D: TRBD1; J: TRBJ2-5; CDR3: CASSTLRQGRPETQYF; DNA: TGTGCCAGTAGTACCCTACGACAGGGCCGCCCAGAGACCCAGTACTTC
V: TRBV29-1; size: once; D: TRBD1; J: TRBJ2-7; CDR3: CSVGQGRYEQYF; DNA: TGCAGCGTCGGACAGGGGCGGTACGAGCAGTACTTC
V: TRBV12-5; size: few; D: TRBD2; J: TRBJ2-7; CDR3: CASGLLVGHILAGGPSTYEQYF; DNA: TGTGCTAGTGGTTTGTTAGTGGGACACATACTAGCGGGAGGGCCCTCAACCTACGAGCAGTACTTC
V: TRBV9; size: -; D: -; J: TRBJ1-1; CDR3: CASSQPGTAGTEAFF; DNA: TGTGCCAGCAGCCAACCCGGGACTGCGGGGACTGAAGCTTTCTTT
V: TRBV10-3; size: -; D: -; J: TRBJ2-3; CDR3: CAIGLAESTDTQYF; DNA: TGTGCCATCGGTTTAGCGGAAAGCACAGATACGCAGTATTTT
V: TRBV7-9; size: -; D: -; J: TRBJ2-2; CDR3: CASSNLDSRTGELFF; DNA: TGTGCCAGCAGCAACCTGGACTCACGCACCGGGGAGCTGTTTTTT
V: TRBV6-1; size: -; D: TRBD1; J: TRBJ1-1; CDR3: CASSKQGFAEAFF; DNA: TGTGCCAGCAGCAAACAGGGGTTCGCTGAAGCTTTCTTT
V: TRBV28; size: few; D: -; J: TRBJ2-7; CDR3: CASSRGQLYEQYF; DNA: TGTGCCAGCAGTCGCGGACAGCTCTACGAGCAGTACTTC
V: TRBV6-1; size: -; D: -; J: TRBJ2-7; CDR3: CASSEPILASVAEQYF; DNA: TGTGCCAGCAGTGAACCTATTTTAGCTTCGGTGGCCGAGCAGTACTTC
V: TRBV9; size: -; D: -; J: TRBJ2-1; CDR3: CASSVTGNSYNEQFF; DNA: TGTGCCAGCAGCGTAACGGGGAACTCCTACAATGAGCAGTTCTTC
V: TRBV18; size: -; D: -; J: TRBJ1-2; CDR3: CASSPPRGGYGYTF; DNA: TGTGCCAGCTCACCACCCCGTGGAGGCTATGGCTACACCTTC
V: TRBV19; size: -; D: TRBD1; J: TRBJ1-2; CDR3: CASSQLRGDSYGYTF; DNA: TGTGCCAGTAGCCAACTCAGGGGGGACAGCTATGGCTACACCTTC
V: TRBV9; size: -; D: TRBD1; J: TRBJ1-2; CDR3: CASSPGQGLYGYTF; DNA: TGTGCCAGCAGCCCGGGACAGGGGCTCTATGGCTACACCTTC
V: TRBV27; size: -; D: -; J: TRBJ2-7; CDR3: CASSLLAGFEAYEQYF; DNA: TGTGCCAGCAGTTTATTAGCCGGGTTTGAAGCCTACGAGCAGTACTTC
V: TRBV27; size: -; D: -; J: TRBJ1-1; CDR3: CASSITENTEAFF; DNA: TGTGCCAGCAGTATCACAGAGAACACTGAAGCTTTCTTT
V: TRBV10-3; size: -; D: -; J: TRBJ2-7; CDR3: CAISEGRERASYEQYF; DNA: TGTGCCATCAGTGAGGGCCGGGAGAGGGCATCCTACGAGCAGTACTTC
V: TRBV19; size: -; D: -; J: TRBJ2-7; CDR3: CASSMVSYEQYF; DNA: TGTGCCAGTAGTATGGTGAGCTACGAGCAGTACTTC
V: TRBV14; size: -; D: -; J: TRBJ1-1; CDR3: CASSPQRRGEAFF; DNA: TGTGCCAGCAGCCCTCAGCGACGGGGTGAAGCTTTCTTT
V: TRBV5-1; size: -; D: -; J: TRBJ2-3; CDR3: CASSSGGQGTDTQYF; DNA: TGCGCCAGCAGCTCGGGGGGACAAGGCACAGATACGCAGTATTTT
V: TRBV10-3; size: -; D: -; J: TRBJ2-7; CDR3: CAISGTAPLSYEQYF; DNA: TGTGCCATCAGTGGGACAGCCCCCCTCTCCTACGAGCAGTACTTC
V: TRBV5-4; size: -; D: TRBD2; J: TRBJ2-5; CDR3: CASSLIRLAGDQETQYF; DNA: TGTGCCAGCAGCCTCATCCGACTAGCGGGGGATCAAGAGACCCAGTACTTC
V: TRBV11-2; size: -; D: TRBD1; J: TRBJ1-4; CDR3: CASSLDGTVANEKLFF; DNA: TGTGCCAGCAGCTTAGACGGGACAGTAGCTAATGAAAAACTGTTTTTT
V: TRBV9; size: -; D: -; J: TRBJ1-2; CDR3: CASSWGIWSSGYTF; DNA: TGTGCCAGCAGCTGGGGCATTTGGAGTTCCGGCTACACCTTC
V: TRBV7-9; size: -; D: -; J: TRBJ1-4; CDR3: CASSLMQGGEKLFF; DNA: TGTGCCAGCAGCTTAATGCAGGGAGGGGAAAAACTGTTTTTT
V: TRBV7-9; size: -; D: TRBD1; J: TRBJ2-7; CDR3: CASGSGQPYEQYF; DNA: TGTGCCAGCGGGTCGGGACAGCCCTACGAGCAGTACTTC
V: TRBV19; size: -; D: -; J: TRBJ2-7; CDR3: CASKEQDIFTYEQYF; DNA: TGTGCCAGTAAGGAACAAGACATTTTTACCTACGAGCAGTACTTC
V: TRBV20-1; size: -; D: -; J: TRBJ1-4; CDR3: CSARATIPNLF; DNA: TGCAGTGCTAGAGCTACCATTCCGAACCTTTTT
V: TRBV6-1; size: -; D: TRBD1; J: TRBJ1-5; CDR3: CASRTGDPLRPQHF; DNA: TGTGCCAGCAGGACAGGGGACCCCCTCCGGCCCCAGCATTTT
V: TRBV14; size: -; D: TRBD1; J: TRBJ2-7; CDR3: CASSQEDRDRGIFRSYEQYF; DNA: TGTGCCAGCAGCCAAGAGGACCGGGACAGGGGTATTTTCAGGTCCTACGAGCAGTACTTC
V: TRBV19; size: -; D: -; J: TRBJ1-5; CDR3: CASSIGRAGNQPQHF; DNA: TGTGCCAGTAGTATAGGGAGGGCCGGCAATCAGCCCCAGCATTTT
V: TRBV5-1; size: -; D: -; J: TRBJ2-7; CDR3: CASSFQGQLGTLLTYEQYF; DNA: TGCGCCAGCAGCTTCCAGGGACAGCTCGGGACTTTACTTACCTACGAGCAGTACTTC
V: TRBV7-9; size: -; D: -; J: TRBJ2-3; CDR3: CASSHEIFPNTDTQYF; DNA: TGTGCCAGCAGCCATGAGATATTCCCTAACACAGATACGCAGTATTTT
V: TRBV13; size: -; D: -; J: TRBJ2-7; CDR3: CASSFRVPGEQYF; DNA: TGTGCCAGCAGCTTCCGGGTACCGGGGGAGCAGTACTTC
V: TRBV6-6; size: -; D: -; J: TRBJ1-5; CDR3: CASSYSGVGQPQHF; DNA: TGTGCCAGCAGTTACTCAGGGGTTGGTCAGCCCCAGCATTTT
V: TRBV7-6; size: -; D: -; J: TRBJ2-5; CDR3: CASSFGIAEETQYF; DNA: TGTGCCAGCAGCTTCGGGATAGCGGAAGAGACCCAGTACTTC
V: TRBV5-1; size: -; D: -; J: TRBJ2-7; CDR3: CASSLGSSGGNEQYF; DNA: TGCGCCAGCAGCTTGGGATCCAGCGGTGGAAACGAGCAGTACTTC
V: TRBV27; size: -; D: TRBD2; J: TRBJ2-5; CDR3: CASSALTGRQETQYF; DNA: TGTGCCAGCAGCGCCCTCACCGGGAGGCAAGAGACCCAGTACTTC
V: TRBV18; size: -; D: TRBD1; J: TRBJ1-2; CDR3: CASSPVSGQKNNYGYTF; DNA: TGTGCCAGCTCACCTGTTTCGGGACAGAAGAACAACTATGGCTACACCTTC
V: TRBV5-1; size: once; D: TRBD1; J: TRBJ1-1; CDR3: CASSRGQGMNTEAFF; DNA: TGCGCCAGCAGCCGGGGACAGGGAATGAACACTGAAGCTTTCTTT
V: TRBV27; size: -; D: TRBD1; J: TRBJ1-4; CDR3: CASSLRGQGYEKLFF; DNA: TGTGCCAGCAGTCTTCGGGGACAGGGATATGAAAAACTGTTTTTT
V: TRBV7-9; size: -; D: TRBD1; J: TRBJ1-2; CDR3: CASSPRTGTSYGYTF; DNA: TGTGCCAGCAGCCCGAGGACAGGGACGTCCTATGGCTACACCTTC
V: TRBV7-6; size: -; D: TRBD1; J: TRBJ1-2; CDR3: CASSLLQPAGTGDDGYTF; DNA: TGTGCCAGCAGCTTACTCCAGCCGGCCGGGACAGGGGATGATGGCTACACCTTC
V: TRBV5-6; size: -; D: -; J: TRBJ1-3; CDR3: CASSFGATASGNTIYF; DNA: TGTGCCAGCAGCTTTGGTGCGACAGCCTCTGGAAACACCATATATTTT
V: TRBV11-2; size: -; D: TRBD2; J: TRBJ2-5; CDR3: CASSPGTSGSKTQYF; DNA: TGTGCCAGCAGCCCCGGGACTAGCGGGAGTAAGACCCAGTACTTC
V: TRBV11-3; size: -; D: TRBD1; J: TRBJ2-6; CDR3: CASSPGQGTIFSGANVLTF; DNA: TGTGCCAGCAGCCCAGGACAGGGGACAATATTCTCTGGGGCCAACGTCCTGACTTTC
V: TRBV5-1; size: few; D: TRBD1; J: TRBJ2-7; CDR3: CASGGQGVYEQYF; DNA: TGCGCCAGCGGGGGACAGGGGGTCTACGAGCAGTACTTC
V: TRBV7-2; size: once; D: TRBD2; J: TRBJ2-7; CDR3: CASSLGSGAGYEQYF; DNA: TGTGCCAGCAGCCTTGGTAGCGGGGCGGGCTACGAGCAGTACTTC
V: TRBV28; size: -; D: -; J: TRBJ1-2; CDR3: CASIPGTQRSTYGYTF; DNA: TGTGCCAGCATTCCTGGCACGCAGCGCAGTACTTATGGCTACACCTTC
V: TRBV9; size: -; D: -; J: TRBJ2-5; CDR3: CASGGLGETQYF; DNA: TGTGCCAGCGGGGGCCTCGGGGAGACCCAGTACTTC
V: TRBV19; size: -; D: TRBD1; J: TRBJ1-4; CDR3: CAKPRDRVFPKLFF; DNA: TGTGCAAAGCCCCGGGACAGGGTTTTCCCAAAACTGTTTTTT
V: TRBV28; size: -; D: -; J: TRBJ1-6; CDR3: CASTPWNRASSPLHF; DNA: TGTGCCAGCACCCCGTGGAACAGGGCTAGCTCACCCCTCCACTTT